Shown below are 25 T cell receptor beta chains from a single sample sequenced in a study of CD8 T cells in Susac syndrome. Random hexamers were used to reverse transcribe roughly 0.5 to 1 ug of RNA. TCRdb itself ran the immunoSEQ multiplex PCR reads through MiXCR, one entry per CDR3 protein. Among 150,000 to 200,000 distinct CDR3 sequences listed, roughly 94% were seen once. Sequenced material: CD4+ T cells from PBMCs. These receptors all come from a human donor with multiple sclerosis.

This chain joins TRBV2 and TRBJ2-3; the D gene is possibly TRBD2 (6 bases). V was pared by 5 bases and J by 5 bases, with 20 bases between. This CDR3 has 16 amino acids. Germline V gives CDR1 SNHLY, CDR2 FYNNEI. As DNA, the CDR3 is TGTGCCAGCAGTCCCGCTCCCGGCGGGATGATAGATACGCAGTATTTT. Its translation is CASSPAPGGMIDTQYF.

This clonotype was seen just once. The chain combines TRBV12-3 or TRBV12-4 with TRBJ2-7; D tentatively reads TRBD1 or TRBD2 (5 bases each). The CDR3 extends over 15 amino acids. Trimming left V 5 bases short and J 2 bases short, with 16 bases between. The CDR3: CASSLGTPGPYEQYF. In DNA form, the CDR3 reads TGTGCCAGCAGTCTTGGGACCCCGGGCCCCTACGAGCAGTACTTC.

The chain employs TRBV7-8 and TRBJ2-5; 9 bases match TRBD2. With 3 bases clipped from V and 0 bases from J, the junction kept 5 bases outside the gene matches. Germline values: CDR1 SGHVS, CDR2 FQNEAQ. The CDR3 contains 16 residues. Here the CDR3 DNA reads TGTGCCAGCAGCTTCGGCGGGAGGGGGTACCAAGAGACCCAGTACTTC. Protein product: CASSFGGRGYQETQYF.

This clonotype has only one observation. The rearrangement uses TRBV20-1 and TRBJ2-5, with a weak D call TRBD2 (5 bases). CDR1 is DFQATT and CDR2 is SNEGSKA in the germline V gene (reference sequence). The CDR3 extends over 12 amino acids. The CDR3 spells CCLSGLQETQYF. Written as DNA, the CDR3 is TGCTGCCTTTCCGGACTTCAAGAGACCCAGTACTTC.

This rearrangement joins TRBV6-1 to TRBJ2-7; 8 bases match TRBD1. With V trimmed by 0 bases and J by 2 bases, 9 bases remained unmatched. Germline-derived CDR1 and CDR2 are MNHNS and SASEGT. The CDR3 totals 17 residues. The CDR3 DNA follows: TGTGCCAGCAGTGAAGCGCTTCGGGACAGGATTCCCTACGAGCAGTACTTC. Amino acids: CASSEALRDRIPYEQYF.

This clonotype was counted a single time. This chain uses TRBV6-5 with TRBJ2-7, with D possibly TRBD2 on 5 matching bases. The germline V gene has CDR1 MNHEY and CDR2 SVGAGI. Trimming left V 2 bases short and J 6 bases short, with 11 bases between. CDR3 size: 13 residues. Here the CDR3 DNA reads TGTGCCAGCAGTTACACGGGATCGGTCGAGCAGTACTTC. It translates to CASSYTGSVEQYF.

The genes are TRBV5-1 and TRBJ2-7; no definite D call. This CDR3 comprises 14 residues. Trimming removed 1 base at V and 0 bases at J, with 8 bases between. The germline CDR1 and CDR2 sequences are SGHRS and YFSETQ. CDR3 sequence: CASSLQVSSYEQYF. Written as DNA, the CDR3 is TGCGCCAGCAGCTTGCAGGTCAGCTCCTACGAGCAGTACTTC. The full variable domain, with the rest looked up from reference TRBV5-1 and TRBJ2-7, is KAGVTQTPRYLIKTRGQQVTLSCSPISGHRSVSWYQQTPGQGLQFLFEYFSETQRNKGNFPGRFSGRQFSNSRSEMNVSTLELGDSALYLCASSLQVSSYEQYFGPGTRLTVT.

The rearrangement links TRBV19 to TRBJ1-2, with 8 bases that match TRBD1. Germline V lookup: CDR1 LNHDA, CDR2 SQIVND (reference sequence). The CDR3 spans 15 residues. The J segment lost 4 bases and the V segment lost 3 bases, leaving 7 bases of the junction unmatched. The CDR3 nucleotides are TGTGCCAGTAGTATCCGACCGGGACAGGCCTATGGCTACACCTTC. Translated, it gives CASSIRPGQAYGYTF. Full variable domain (remainder filled in from reference TRBV19 and TRBJ1-2): DGGITQSPKYLFRKEGQNVTLSCEQNLNHDAMYWYRQDPGQGLRLIYYSQIVNDFQKGDIAEGYSVSREKKESFPLTVTSAQKNPTAFYLCASSIRPGQAYGYTFGSGTRLTVV.

This clonotype came up once. CDR3 protein: CAWRGVYQETQYF. CDR3 bases: TGTGCCTGGAGAGGGGTTTACCAAGAGACCCAGTACTTC. V gene TRBV30 combines with J gene TRBJ2-5, with a weak D call TRBD1 (5 bases). V lost 3 bases to trimming and J lost 0 bases, with 8 bases between them. CDR3 length equals 13 residues. Germline loops: CDR1 GTSNPN, CDR2 SVGIG (reference sequence).

The chain employs TRBV14 and TRBJ2-7; 12 positions agree with TRBD1. Germline V gene sequence: CDR1 SGHDN, CDR2 FVKESK. V was clipped by 3 bases and J by 3 bases; unmatched bases: 6. CDR3 length: 16 residues. The DNA of the CDR3 is TGTGCCAGCAGCCACCCCGGGACAGGGGGCGGCTACGAGCAGTACTTC. It encodes CASSHPGTGGGYEQYF.

CDR3 sequence: CASLQNPGQGYEQYF. The CDR3 DNA reads as TGTGCCAGTCTACAGAACCCGGGACAGGGCTACGAGCAGTACTTC. The chain uses TRBV19 and TRBJ2-7, with 9 bases identical to TRBD1. Trimming took 8 bases from V and 3 from J; bases not matched to a gene: 11. Germline V gene data show CDR1 as LNHDA and CDR2 as SQIVND (reference sequence). There are 15 residues in the CDR3.

J is TRBJ2-7 and V is TRBV19; 10 bases map to TRBD2. The CDR3 extends over 15 amino acids. Germline CDR1 LNHDA, CDR2 SQIVND (reference sequence). Germline trimming cut 4 bases from V and 2 bases from J; bases unmatched to any gene: 5. CDR3 bases: TGTGCCAGTAGTAACAAGCGGGAGGGTACCTACGAGCAGTACTTC. Amino acid sequence: CASSNKREGTYEQYF.

The chain employs TRBV5-1 and TRBJ2-7, with 7 nucleotides matching TRBD1. CDR3 size: 15 residues. Germline V gene lookup returns CDR1 SGHRS and CDR2 YFSETQ. V shed 3 bases and J 2 bases; nucleotides not matched to a gene: 8. CDR3 bases: TGCGCCAGCAGCTCCGCCCGGGACAGACCCTACGAGCAGTACTTC. Protein: CASSSARDRPYEQYF.

This rearrangement joins TRBV5-4 to TRBJ1-2; D is ambiguous. The CDR3 consists of 13 residues. The germline V gene has CDR1 SGHNT and CDR2 YYREEE (reference sequence). Trimming took off 0 bases at V and 7 bases at J, with 10 bases between the two ends. This chain's CDR3 is CASSLEVGSGYTF. CDR3 DNA: TGTGCCAGCAGCTTGGAGGTGGGGTCTGGCTACACCTTC.

V gene TRBV5-1 combines with J gene TRBJ2-1; no definite D call. V dropped 2 bases and J dropped 12 bases, with 15 bases sitting between them. CDR1 SGHRS and CDR2 YFSETQ come from the germline V gene. The CDR3 totals 13 residues. The CDR3 loop is CASSLDLSDRQFF. CDR3 nucleotides: TGCGCCAGCAGCTTAGATTTGTCGGACCGGCAGTTCTTC.

This chain links TRBV12-3 or TRBV12-4 with TRBJ1-1; D unclear. V lost 4 bases to trimming and J lost 0 bases, with 6 bases between them. This CDR3 comprises 13 residues. CDR3 sequence reads: CASSSFMNTEAFF. The CDR3 nucleotides are TGTGCCAGCAGTTCCTTTATGAACACTGAAGCTTTCTTT.

The chain carries TRBV20-1 and TRBJ2-5; 9 bases match TRBD2. This CDR3 spans 13 amino acids. V gave up 6 bases and J gave up 2 bases; unmatched junction bases: 4. The germline V gene encodes CDR1 DFQATT and CDR2 SNEGSKA (reference sequence). CDR3 protein: CSAPGLAQETQYF. CDR3 DNA sequence: TGCAGTGCACCGGGACTAGCTCAAGAGACCCAGTACTTC.

The chain uses TRBV7-9 and TRBJ2-7; 8 bases match TRBD1. From germline, CDR1 is SEHNR and CDR2 FQNEAQ (reference sequence). CDR3 length equals 13 residues. V was clipped by 5 bases and J by 5 bases; unmatched bases: 5. CDR3 coding DNA: TGTGCCAGCAGCCTGACAGGGGTCGACGAGCAGTACTTC. This translates into CASSLTGVDEQYF. The full variable domain, completed using reference TRBV7-9 and TRBJ2-7, is DTGVSQNPRHKITKRGQNVTFRCDPISEHNRLYWYRQTLGQGPEFLTYFQNEAQLEKSRLLSDRFSAERPKGSFSTLEIQRTEQGDSAMYLCASSLTGVDEQYFGPGTRLTVT.

The chain has TRBV4-2 and TRBJ2-1, with D possibly called TRBD1 or TRBD2 (6 bases each). The CDR3 is 16 amino acids. Germline CDR1 reads LGHNA; CDR2 reads YNFKEQ. Between the trimmed V and J ends, which lost 2 bases and 0 bases, there was a span of 11 bases. The CDR3 loop is CASSQWGASSYNEQFF. The CDR3 coding sequence is TGTGCCAGCAGCCAATGGGGGGCCAGCTCCTACAATGAGCAGTTCTTC.

The V and J genes are TRBV6-1 and TRBJ2-7, with 12 bases lining up with TRBD1. Unmatched junction bases numbered 18, after V lost 6 bases and J lost 9 bases. Germline values: CDR1 MNHNS, CDR2 SASEGT. This CDR3 contains 17 residues. The CDR3 nucleotides read TGTGCCAGCAGACCCGGGACAGGGGGCGTTGGGAGGTTTTTGCAGTACTTC. Amino acid sequence: CASRPGTGGVGRFLQYF.

The chain has TRBV2 and TRBJ1-2; 7 nucleotides agree with TRBD1. Germline V gene data show CDR1 as SNHLY and CDR2 as FYNNEI. V lost 7 bases to trimming and J lost 4 bases; unmatched junction nucleotides: 9. This CDR3 is built from 14 residues. The CDR3 DNA sequence: TGTGCCAGCAAGTCCTTTGGACAGGCCTATGGCTACACCTTC. Translated, it gives CASKSFGQAYGYTF.

The rearrangement joins TRBV6-2 or TRBV6-3 to TRBJ1-2; no definite D call. Looked up from germline, CDR1 is MNHEY and CDR2 is SVGEGT. This CDR3 spans 12 amino acids. With 8 bases removed from V and 7 bases from J, the gap between germline ends came to 14 bases. The CDR3 region is CASAVPFLGYTF. CDR3 DNA sequence: TGTGCCAGCGCGGTTCCCTTTCTTGGCTACACCTTC.

This chain connects TRBV28 to TRBJ2-7; D is possibly TRBD2 (6 bases). The CDR3 runs 16 residues. From germline, CDR1 is MDHEN and CDR2 SYDVKM. Between the trimmed V and J ends, which lost 4 bases and 5 bases, there was a span of 21 bases. CDR3 sequence: CASSSGGWAGGNEQYF. CDR3 sequence (DNA): TGTGCCAGCAGTTCTGGGGGGTGGGCCGGGGGTAACGAGCAGTACTTC.

The chain joins TRBV4-3 to TRBJ2-3; D gene ambiguous. V gave up 0 bases and J gave up 1 base, with 8 bases separating them. CDR3 length: 15 amino acids. Germline assignment: CDR1 LGHNA and CDR2 YSLEER. Here the CDR3 DNA reads TGCGCCAGCAGCCAAGATCTGGCGGGCACAGATACGCAGTATTTT. Translated: CASSQDLAGTDTQYF.

This rearrangement joins TRBV6-5 to TRBJ2-5, with TRBD1 matching 8 bases. Germline trimming cut 1 base from V and 3 bases from J; bases unmatched to any gene: 7. This CDR3 is built from 16 residues. Germline CDR1 is MNHEY and CDR2 is SVGAGI. This CDR3 is CASSYYRGSSEETQYF. The CDR3 region has the DNA TGTGCCAGCAGTTACTACAGGGGGTCGAGTGAAGAGACCCAGTACTTC.